This is a list of T cell receptor beta chains from one sample in a study of graft-versus-host responses after intestinal transplantation. Generated by immunoSEQ multiplex PCR, the TCRdb table keeps only in-frame clones and is missing some. There are about 25,000 clones in the sample; more than 85% occur only once, and 0.53% lies in the top ten. The starting material was PBMCs, obtained 18 days after transplant. The receptors come from a human patient who received an intestinal transplant, so some T cells may come from the graft donor. CDR3s include the opening cysteine and the closing phenylalanine or tryptophan. The D gene is left open where the match is weak. The listing skips clone size in some rows; elsewhere it reads once, few, many or a size class.

>TRBD1|TRBJ2-7|NA|TRBV7-9
CASSLTGQNYEQYF
TGTGCCAGCAGCTTGACGGGACAGAACTACGAGCAGTACTTC
>TRBD2|TRBJ2-1|NA|TRBV11-2
CASTLDRWRGDNNEQFF
TGTGCCAGCACCTTAGATAGGTGGCGGGGGGATAACAATGAGCAGTTCTTC
>NA|TRBJ1-1|NA|TRBV5-5
CASSLSFTEAFF
TGTGCCAGCAGCTTGAGTTTCACTGAAGCTTTCTTT
>NA|TRBJ2-7|NA|TRBV7-9
CASSLENSPIEQYF
TGTGCCAGCAGCTTAGAGAACAGCCCCATCGAGCAGTACTTC
>NA|TRBJ2-5|once|TRBV10-2
CASSDSYKETQYF
TGCGCCAGCTCCGACAGTTACAAAGAGACCCAGTACTTC
>NA|TRBJ1-2|NA|TRBV29-1
CSVEDIGGLGYGYTF
TGCAGCGTTGAAGATATAGGGGGGCTCGGCTATGGCTACACCTTC
>NA|TRBJ2-5|NA|TRBV27
CASSLGGRGMETQYF
TGTGCCAGCAGTTTAGGGGGGCGGGGAATGGAGACCCAGTACTTC
>NA|TRBJ1-3|few|TRBV11-3
CASSLSADLGNTIYF
TGTGCCAGCAGCTTATCGGCGGATCTCGGAAACACCATATATTTT
>NA|TRBJ2-1|NA|TRBV7-9
CASVPGVNEQFF
TGTGCCAGCGTCCCGGGGGTCAATGAGCAGTTCTTC
>NA|TRBJ2-3|NA|TRBV11-3
CASSLARQPSTDTQYF
TGTGCCAGCAGCTTAGCTCGGCAACCTAGCACAGATACGCAGTATTTT
>NA|TRBJ2-5|NA|TRBV5-1
CASSLSSKGTQYF
TGCGCCAGCAGCTTATCAAGTAAGGGGACCCAGTACTTC
>NA|TRBJ2-3|NA|TRBV7-2
CASSLGPYTDTQYF
TGTGCCAGCAGCTTAGGGCCCTACACAGATACGCAGTATTTT